This TCR beta chain originates from a study of tumor-infiltrating lymphocytes in localized non-small cell lung cancer. Study-wide points: Available tissue quantity limited TCR sequencing to a patient subset.

The table came from immunoSEQ multiplex PCR; TCRdb's copy has only in-frame clones and leaves some out. This repertoire shows 9,500 to 14,000 clones, roughly 84% found once; its top ten account for around 7.9%. Germline assignment: CDR1 SQVTM and CDR2 ANQGSEA. V lost 6 bases and J lost 1, with 15 bases in between. The CDR3 spans 14 residues. Comment on this clone: Antigen unknown.

The rearrangement links TRBV29-1 to TRBJ1-2; tentatively, D is TRBD1 (5 bases). This clonotype originated in a human donor with non-small cell lung cancer. Material: lung tumor tissue. The CDR3 is CSVRHKGLNYGYTF. The CDR3 region has the DNA TGCAGCGTACGACATAAGGGGCTTAACTATGGCTACACCTTC.